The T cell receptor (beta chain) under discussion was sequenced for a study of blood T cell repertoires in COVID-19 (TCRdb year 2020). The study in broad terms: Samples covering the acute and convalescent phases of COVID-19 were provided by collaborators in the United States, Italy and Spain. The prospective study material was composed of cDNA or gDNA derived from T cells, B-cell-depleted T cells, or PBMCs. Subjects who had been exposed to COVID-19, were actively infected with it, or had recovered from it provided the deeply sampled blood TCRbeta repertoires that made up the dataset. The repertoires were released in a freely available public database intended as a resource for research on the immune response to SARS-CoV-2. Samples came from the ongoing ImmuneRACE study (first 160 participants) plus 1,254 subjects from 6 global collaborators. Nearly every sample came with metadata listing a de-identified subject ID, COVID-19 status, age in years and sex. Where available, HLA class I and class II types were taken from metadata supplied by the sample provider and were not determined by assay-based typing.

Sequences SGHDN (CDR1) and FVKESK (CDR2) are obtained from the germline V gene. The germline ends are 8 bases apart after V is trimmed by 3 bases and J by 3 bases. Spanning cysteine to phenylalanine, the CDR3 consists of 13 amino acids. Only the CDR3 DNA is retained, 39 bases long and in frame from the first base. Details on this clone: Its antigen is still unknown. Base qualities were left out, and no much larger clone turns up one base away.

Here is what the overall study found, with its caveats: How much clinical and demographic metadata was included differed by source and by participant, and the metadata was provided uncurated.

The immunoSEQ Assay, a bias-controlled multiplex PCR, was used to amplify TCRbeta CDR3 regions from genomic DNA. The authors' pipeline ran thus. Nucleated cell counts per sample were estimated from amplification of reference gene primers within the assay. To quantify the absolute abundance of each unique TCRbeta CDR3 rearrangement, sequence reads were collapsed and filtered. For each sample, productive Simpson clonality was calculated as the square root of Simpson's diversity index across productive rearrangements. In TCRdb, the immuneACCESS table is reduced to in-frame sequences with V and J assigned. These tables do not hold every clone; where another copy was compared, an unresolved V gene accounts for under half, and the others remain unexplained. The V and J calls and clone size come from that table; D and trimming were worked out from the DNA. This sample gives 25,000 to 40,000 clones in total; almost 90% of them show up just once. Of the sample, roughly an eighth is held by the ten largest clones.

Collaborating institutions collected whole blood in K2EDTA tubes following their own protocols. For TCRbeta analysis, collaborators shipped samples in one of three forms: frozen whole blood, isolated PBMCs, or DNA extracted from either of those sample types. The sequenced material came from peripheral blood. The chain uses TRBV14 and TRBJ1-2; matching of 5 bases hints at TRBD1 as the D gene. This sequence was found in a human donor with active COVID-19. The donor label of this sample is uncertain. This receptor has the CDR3 CASSQGLYYGYTF. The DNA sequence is TGTGCCAGCAGCCAGGGGCTGTACTATGGCTACACCTTC.